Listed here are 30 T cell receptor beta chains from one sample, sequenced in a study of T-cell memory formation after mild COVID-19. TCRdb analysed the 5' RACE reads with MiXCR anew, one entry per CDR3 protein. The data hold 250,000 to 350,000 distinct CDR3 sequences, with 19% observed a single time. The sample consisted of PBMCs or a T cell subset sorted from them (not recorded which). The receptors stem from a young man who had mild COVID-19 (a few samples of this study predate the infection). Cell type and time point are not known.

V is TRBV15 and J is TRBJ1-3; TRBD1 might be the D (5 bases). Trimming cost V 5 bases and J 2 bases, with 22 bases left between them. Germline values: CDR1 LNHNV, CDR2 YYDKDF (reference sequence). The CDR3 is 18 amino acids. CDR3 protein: CATSSTPGADLAGNTIYF. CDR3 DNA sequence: TGTGCCACCAGCTCCACACCCGGGGCAGATCTTGCTGGAAACACCATATATTTT.

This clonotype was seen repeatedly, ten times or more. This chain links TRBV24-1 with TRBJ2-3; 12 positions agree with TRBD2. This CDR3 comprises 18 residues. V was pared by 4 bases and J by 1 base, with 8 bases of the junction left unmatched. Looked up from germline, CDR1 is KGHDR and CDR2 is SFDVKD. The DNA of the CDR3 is TGTGCCACCAGTGAAACGACTAGCGGGGGATCCCGCACAGATACGCAGTATTTT. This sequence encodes CATSETTSGGSRTDTQYF.

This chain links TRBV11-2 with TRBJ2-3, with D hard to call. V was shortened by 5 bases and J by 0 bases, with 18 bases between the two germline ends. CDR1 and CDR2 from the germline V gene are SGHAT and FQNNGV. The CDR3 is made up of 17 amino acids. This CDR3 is CASSPRTGHTSTDTQYF. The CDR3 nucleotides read TGTGCCAGCAGCCCCCGGACCGGCCATACTAGCACAGATACGCAGTATTTT.

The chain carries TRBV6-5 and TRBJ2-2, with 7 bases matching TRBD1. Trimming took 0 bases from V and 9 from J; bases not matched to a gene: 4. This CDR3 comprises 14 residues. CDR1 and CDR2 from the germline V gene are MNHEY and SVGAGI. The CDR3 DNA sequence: TGTGCCAGCAGTTACTCCACAGGGGTCCGGGAGCTGTTTTTT. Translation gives CASSYSTGVRELFF.

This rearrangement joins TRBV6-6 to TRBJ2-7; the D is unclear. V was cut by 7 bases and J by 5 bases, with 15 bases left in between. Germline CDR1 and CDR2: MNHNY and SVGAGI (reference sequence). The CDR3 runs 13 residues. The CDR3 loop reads CASKFNGMDEQYV. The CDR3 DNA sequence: TGTGCCAGCAAGTTCAATGGTATGGACGAGCAGTACGTC.

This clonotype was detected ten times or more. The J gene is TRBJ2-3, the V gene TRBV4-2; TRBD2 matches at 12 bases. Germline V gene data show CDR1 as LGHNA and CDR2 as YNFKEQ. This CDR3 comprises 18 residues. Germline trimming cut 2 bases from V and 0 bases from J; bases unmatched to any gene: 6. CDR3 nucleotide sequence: TGTGCCAGCAGCCAACCCTCCGGGACTAGCGGGAGCACAGATACGCAGTATTTT. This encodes CASSQPSGTSGSTDTQYF.

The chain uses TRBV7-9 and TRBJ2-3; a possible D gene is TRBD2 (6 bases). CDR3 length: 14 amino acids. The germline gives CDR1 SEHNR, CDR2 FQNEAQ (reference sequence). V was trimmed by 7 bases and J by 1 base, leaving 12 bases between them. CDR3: CASNPPGGTDTQYF. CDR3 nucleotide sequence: TGTGCCAGCAATCCCCCGGGAGGCACAGATACGCAGTATTTT.

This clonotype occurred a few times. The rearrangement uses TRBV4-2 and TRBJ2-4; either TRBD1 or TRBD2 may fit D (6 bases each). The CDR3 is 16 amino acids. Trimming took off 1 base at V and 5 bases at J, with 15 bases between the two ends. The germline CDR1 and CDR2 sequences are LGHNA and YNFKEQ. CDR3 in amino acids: CASSQVGGVSQNIQYF. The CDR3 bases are TGTGCCAGCAGCCAAGTCGGGGGCGTCTCCCAAAACATTCAGTACTTC.

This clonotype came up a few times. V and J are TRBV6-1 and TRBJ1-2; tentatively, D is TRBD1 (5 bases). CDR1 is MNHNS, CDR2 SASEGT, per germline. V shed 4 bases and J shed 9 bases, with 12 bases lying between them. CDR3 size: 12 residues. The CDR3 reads CASSVGVQRYTF. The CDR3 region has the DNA TGTGCCAGCAGTGTGGGGGTCCAGCGCTACACCTTC.

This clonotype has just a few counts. The CDR3 loop reads CSALTGTGTDTQYF. The CDR3 bases are TGCAGTGCCCTGACCGGGACAGGCACAGATACGCAGTATTTT. The gene calls are TRBV20-1 and TRBJ2-3; 7 bases map to TRBD1. CDR1 DFQATT and CDR2 SNEGSKA come from the germline V gene (reference sequence). The CDR3 sequence is 14 residues long. V lost 6 bases and J lost 1; bases outside the gene matches: 7.

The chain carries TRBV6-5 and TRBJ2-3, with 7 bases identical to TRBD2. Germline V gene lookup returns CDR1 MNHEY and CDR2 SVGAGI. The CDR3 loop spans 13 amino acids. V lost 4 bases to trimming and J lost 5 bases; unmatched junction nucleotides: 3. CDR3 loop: CASSSERGDTQYF. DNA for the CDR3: TGTGCCAGCAGTTCTGAGCGGGGAGATACGCAGTATTTT.

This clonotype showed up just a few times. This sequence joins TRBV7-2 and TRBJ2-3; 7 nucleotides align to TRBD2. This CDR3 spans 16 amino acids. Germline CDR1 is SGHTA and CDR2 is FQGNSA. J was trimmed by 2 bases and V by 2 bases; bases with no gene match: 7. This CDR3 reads CASSLWWRGNTDTQYF. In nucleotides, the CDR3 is TGTGCCAGCAGCTTATGGTGGCGGGGGAACACAGATACGCAGTATTTT.

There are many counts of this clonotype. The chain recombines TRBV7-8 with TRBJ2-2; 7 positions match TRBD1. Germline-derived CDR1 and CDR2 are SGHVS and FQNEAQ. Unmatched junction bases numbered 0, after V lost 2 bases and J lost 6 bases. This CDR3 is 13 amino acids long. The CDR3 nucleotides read TGTGCCAGCAGCTTAAGGGGGCCCGGGGAGCTGTTTTTT. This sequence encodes CASSLRGPGELFF.

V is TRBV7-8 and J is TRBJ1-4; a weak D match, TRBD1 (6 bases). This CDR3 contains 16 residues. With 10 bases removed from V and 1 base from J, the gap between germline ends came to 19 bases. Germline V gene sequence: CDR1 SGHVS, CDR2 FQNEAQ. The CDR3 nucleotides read TGTGCCACCAAAAGGGGCAGGGGCAGAACTAATGAAAAACTGTTTTTT. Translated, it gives CATKRGRGRTNEKLFF.

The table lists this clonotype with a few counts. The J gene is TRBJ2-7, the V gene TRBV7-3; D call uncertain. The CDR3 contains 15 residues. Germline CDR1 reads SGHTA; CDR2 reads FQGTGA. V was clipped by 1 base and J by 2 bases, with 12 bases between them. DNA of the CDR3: TGTGCCAGCAGCTTAAGGGCCGCCTCCCCCTACGAGCAGTACTTC. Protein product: CASSLRAASPYEQYF.

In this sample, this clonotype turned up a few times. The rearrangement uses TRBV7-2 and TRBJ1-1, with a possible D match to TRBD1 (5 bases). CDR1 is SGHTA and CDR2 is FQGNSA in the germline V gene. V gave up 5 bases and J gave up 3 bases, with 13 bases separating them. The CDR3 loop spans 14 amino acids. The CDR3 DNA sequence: TGTGCCAGCAGCCGTGACCGGGGGGACACTGAAGCTTTCTTT. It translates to CASSRDRGDTEAFF.

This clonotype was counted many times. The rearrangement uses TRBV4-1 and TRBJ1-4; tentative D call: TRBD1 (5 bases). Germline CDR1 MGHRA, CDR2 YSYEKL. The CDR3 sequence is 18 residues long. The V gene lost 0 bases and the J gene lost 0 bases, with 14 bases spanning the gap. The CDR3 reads CASSQDRGTDATNEKLFF. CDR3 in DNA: TGCGCCAGCAGCCAAGATCGGGGCACCGATGCAACTAATGAAAAACTGTTTTTT.

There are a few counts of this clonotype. CDR3 residues: CASRRSGGLMETQYF. Written as DNA, the CDR3 is TGCGCCAGCAGACGGAGCGGGGGGTTGATGGAGACCCAGTACTTC. The gene calls are TRBV5-1 and TRBJ2-5; 9 bases are a match to TRBD2. V dropped 5 bases and J dropped 5; count of bases not matched to a gene: 10. Germline V gene lookup returns CDR1 SGHRS and CDR2 YFSETQ. The CDR3 runs to 15 residues. Full variable domain (rest looked up from reference TRBV5-1 and TRBJ2-5): KAGVTQTPRYLIKTRGQQVTLSCSPISGHRSVSWYQQTPGQGLQFLFEYFSETQRNKGNFPGRFSGRQFSNSRSEMNVSTLELGDSALYLCASRRSGGLMETQYFGPGTRLLVL.

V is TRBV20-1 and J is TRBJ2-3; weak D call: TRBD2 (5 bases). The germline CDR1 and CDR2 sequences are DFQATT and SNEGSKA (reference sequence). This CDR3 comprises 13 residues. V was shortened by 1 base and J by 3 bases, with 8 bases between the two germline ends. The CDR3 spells CSARVPGTDTQYF. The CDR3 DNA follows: TGCAGTGCTAGAGTCCCGGGGACAGATACGCAGTATTTT.

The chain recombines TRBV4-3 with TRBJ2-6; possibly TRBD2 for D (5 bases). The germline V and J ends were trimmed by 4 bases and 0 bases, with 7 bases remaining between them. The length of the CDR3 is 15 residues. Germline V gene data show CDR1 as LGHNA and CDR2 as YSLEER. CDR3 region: CASSRGISGANVLTF. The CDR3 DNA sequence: TGCGCCAGCAGCCGAGGGATCTCTGGGGCCAACGTCCTGACTTTC.

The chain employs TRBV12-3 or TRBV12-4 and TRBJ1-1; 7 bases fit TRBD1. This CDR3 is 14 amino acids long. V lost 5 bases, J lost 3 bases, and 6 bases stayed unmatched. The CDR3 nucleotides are TGTGCCAGCAGTCCCCGGGACAGATACACTGAAGCTTTCTTT. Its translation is CASSPRDRYTEAFF.

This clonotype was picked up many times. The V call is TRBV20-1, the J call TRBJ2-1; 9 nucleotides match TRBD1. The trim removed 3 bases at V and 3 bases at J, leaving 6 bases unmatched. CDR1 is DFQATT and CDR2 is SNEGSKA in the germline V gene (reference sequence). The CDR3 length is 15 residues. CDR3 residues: CSASDGGQGYNEQFF. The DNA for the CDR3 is TGCAGTGCTAGCGACGGGGGACAGGGCTACAATGAGCAGTTCTTC.

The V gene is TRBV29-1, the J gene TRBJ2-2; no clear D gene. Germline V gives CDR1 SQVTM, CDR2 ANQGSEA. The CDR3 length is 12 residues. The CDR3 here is CARRLNTGELFF. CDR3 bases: TGCGCCCGACGGCTGAACACCGGGGAGCTGTTTTTT.

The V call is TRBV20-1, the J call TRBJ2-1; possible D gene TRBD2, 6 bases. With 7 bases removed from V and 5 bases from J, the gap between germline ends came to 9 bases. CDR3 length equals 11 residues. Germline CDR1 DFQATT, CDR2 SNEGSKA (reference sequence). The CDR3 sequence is CSEAGHNEQFF. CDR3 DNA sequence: TGCAGTGAAGCGGGCCACAATGAGCAGTTCTTC.

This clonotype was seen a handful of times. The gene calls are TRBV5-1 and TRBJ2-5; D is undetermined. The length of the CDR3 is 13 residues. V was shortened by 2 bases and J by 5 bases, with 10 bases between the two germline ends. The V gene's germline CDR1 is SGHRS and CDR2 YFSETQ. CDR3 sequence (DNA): TGCGCCAGCAGCTTCCCGGCCGGGGAGACCCAGTACTTC. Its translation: CASSFPAGETQYF.

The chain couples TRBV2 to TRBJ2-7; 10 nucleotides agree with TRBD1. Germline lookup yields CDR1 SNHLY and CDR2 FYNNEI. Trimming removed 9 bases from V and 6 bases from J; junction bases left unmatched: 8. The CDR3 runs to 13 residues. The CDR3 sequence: CARQDRGTGEQYF. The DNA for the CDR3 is TGTGCCAGACAGGACAGGGGGACGGGCGAGCAGTACTTC.

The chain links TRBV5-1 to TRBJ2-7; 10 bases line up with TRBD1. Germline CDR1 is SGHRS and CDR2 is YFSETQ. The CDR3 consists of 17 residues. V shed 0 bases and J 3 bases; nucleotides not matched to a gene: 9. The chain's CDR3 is CASSLAGGTGAIYEQYF. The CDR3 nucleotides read TGCGCCAGCAGCTTGGCCGGGGGGACAGGGGCAATCTACGAGCAGTACTTC.

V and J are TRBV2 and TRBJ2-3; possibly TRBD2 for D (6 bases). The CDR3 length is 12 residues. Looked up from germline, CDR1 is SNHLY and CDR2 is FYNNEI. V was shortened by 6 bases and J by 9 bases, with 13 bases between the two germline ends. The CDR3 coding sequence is TGTGCCAGCAGCGGGGGACGGTCGACGCAGTATTTT. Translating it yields CASSGGRSTQYF.

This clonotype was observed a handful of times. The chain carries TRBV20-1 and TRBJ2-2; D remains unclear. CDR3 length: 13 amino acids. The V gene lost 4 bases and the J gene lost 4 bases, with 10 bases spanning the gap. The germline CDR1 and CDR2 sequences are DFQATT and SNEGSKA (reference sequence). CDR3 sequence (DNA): TGCAGTGCTAACCAGCGCGGCACCGGGGAGCTGTTTTTT. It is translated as CSANQRGTGELFF.

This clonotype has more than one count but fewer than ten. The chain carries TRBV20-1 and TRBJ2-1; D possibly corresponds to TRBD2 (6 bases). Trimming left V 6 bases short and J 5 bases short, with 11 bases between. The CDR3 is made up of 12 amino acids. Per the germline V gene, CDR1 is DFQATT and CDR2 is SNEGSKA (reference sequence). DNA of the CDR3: TGCAGTGCGCCGACTAGTAACAATGAGCAGTTCTTC. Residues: CSAPTSNNEQFF.